This TCR beta chain was identified during a study of cytomegalovirus exposure and HLA in healthy donors. General observations from the study: Reported results showed that the classifier diagnosed cytomegalovirus status with high specificity and sensitivity.

On this clone itself: Its specificity is not known.

The protocol was immunoSEQ multiplex PCR, while the TCRdb copy is restricted to in-frame clones and leaves out a portion. There are some 150,000 clones in the sample; 86% occur only once, and about 2.2% lies in the top ten. Trimming shortened V by 4 bases and J by 0 bases, and 10 bases separated the two germline ends. Germline V CDR1 and CDR2: SGHRS, YFSETQ. CDR3 length: 14 amino acids. The TCR sequence derives from a human donor in good health. The material sequenced was PBMCs. The V call is TRBV5-1, the J call TRBJ1-1; D is uncertain. The DNA for the CDR3 is TGCGCCAGCAGCCCAGGTTTTATGAACACTGAAGCTTTCTTT. It is translated as CASSPGFMNTEAFF.